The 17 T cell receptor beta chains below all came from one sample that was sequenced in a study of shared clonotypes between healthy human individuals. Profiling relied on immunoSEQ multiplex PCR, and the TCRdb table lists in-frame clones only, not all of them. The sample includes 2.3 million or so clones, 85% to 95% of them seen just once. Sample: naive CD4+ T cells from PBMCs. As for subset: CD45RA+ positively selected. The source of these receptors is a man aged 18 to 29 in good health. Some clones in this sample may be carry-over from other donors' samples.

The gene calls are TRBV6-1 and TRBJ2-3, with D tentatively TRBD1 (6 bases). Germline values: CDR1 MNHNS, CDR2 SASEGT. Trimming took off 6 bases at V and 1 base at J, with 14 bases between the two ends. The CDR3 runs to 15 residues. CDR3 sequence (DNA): TGTGCCAGCAGGGATCAGGGGTTCGGCACAGATACGCAGTATTTT. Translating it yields CASRDQGFGTDTQYF.

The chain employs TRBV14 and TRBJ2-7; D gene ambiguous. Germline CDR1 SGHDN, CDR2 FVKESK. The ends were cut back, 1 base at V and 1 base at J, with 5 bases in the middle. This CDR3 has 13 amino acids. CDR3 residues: CASSQVRSYEQYF. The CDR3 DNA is TGTGCCAGCAGCCAAGTTCGGTCCTACGAGCAGTACTTC.

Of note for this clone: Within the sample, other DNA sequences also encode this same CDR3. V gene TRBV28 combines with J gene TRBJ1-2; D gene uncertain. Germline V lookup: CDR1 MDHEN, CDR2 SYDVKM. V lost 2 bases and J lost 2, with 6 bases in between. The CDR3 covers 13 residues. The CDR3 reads CASSLEGNYGYTF. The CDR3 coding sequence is TGTGCCAGCAGTTTAGAAGGGAACTATGGCTACACCTTC.

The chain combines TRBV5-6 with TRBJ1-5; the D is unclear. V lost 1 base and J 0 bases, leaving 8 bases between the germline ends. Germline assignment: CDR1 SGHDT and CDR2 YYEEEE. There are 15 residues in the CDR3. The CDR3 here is CASSLFAVSNQPQHF. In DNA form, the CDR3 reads TGTGCCAGCAGCTTGTTCGCAGTTAGCAATCAGCCCCAGCATTTT.

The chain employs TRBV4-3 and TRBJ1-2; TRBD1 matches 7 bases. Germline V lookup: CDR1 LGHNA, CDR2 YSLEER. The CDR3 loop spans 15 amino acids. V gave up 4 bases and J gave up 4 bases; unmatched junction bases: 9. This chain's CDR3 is CASSRLLGQSYGYTF. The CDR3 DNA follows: TGCGCCAGCAGCCGGCTTCTGGGACAGAGCTATGGCTACACCTTC.

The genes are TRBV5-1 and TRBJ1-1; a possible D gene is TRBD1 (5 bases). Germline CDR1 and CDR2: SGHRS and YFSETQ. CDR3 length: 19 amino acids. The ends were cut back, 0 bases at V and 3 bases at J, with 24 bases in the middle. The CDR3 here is CASSLAIPLKGREHTEAFF. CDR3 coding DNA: TGCGCCAGCAGCTTGGCCATTCCTTTGAAGGGCAGGGAACACACTGAAGCTTTCTTT.

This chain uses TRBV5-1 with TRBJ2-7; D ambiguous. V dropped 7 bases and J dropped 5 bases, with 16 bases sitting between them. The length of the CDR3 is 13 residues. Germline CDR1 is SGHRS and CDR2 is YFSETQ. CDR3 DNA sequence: TGCGCCAGCTCGATCGTTGGTTTCGACGAGCAGTACTTC. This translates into CASSIVGFDEQYF.

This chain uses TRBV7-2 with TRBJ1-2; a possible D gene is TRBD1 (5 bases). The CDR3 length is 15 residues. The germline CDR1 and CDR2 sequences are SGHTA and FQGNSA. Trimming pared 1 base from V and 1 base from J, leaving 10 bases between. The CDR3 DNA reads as TGTGCCAGCAGCTTAGGGCAGACAGTTAACTATGGCTACACCTTC. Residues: CASSLGQTVNYGYTF.

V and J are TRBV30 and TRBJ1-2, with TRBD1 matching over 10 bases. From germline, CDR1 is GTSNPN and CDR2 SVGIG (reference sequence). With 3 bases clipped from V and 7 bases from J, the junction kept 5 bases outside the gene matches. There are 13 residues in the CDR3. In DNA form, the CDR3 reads TGTGCCTGGAGGGGGGACAGGGGAGGTGGCTACACCTTC. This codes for CAWRGDRGGGYTF.

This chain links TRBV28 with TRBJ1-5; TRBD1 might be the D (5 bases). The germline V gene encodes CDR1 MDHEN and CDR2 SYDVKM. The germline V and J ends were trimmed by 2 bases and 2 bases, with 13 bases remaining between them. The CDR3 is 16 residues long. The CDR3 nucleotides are TGTGCCAGCAGTTTAGGGGCCGAGGACGGCAATCAGCCCCAGCATTTT. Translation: CASSLGAEDGNQPQHF.

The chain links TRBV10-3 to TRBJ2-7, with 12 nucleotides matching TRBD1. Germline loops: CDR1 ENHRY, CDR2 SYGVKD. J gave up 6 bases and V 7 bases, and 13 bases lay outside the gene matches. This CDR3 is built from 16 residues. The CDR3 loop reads CAITLNPGQGASEQYF. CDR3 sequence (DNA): TGTGCCATCACCCTAAATCCGGGACAGGGGGCATCCGAGCAGTACTTC.

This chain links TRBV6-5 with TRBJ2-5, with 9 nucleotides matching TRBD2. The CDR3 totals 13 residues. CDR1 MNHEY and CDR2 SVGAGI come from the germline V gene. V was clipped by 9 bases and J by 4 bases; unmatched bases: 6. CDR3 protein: CASARGGVETQYF. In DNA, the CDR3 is TGTGCCAGTGCGCGGGGGGGCGTAGAGACCCAGTACTTC.

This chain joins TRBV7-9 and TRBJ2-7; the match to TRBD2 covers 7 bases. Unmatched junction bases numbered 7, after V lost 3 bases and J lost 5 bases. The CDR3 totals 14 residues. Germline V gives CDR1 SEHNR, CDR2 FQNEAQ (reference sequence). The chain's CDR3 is CASSLAGVFDEQYF. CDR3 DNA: TGTGCCAGCAGCTTGGCGGGAGTATTCGACGAGCAGTACTTC.

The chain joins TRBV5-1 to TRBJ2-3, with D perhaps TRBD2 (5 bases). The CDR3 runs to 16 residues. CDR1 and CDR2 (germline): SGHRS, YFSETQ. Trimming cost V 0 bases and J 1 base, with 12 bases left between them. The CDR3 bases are TGCGCCAGCAGCTTGGGACGGGATGGGGGCACAGATACGCAGTATTTT. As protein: CASSLGRDGGTDTQYF.

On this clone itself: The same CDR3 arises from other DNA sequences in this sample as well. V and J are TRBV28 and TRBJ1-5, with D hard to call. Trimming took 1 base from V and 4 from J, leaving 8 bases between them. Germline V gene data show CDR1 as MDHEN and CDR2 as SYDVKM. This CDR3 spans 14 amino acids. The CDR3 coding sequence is TGTGCCAGCAGTTTATTGGGCGGGAATCAGCCCCAGCATTTT. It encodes CASSLLGGNQPQHF.

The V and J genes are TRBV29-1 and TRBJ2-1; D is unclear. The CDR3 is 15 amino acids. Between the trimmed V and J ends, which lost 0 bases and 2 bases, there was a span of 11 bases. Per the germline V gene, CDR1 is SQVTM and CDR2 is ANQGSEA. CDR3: CSVEESLVAYNEQFF. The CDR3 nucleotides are TGCAGCGTTGAAGAGAGTCTAGTCGCCTACAATGAGCAGTTCTTC.

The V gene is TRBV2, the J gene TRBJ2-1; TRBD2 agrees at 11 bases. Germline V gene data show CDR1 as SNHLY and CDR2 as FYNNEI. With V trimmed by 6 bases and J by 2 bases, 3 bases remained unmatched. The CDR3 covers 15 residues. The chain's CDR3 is CASRQTSGTYNEQFF. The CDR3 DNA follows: TGTGCCAGCAGGCAGACTAGCGGGACCTACAATGAGCAGTTCTTC. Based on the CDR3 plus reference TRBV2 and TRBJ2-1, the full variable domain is EPEVTQTPSHQVTQMGQEVILRCVPISNHLYFYWYRQILGQKVEFLVSFYNNEISEKSEIFDDQFSVERPDGSNFTLKIRSTKLEDSAMYFCASRQTSGTYNEQFFGPGTRLTVL.